The 13 T cell receptor beta chains below come from one sample, sequenced in a study of memory CD4+ T cells and cytomegalovirus serostatus. Produced via immunoSEQ multiplex PCR; TCRdb's table is partial and in-frame only. Altogether 35,000 to 50,000 clones are present, around 78% being singletons, with the ten largest covering less than 0.6%. The sort gate was single viable CD3+CD4+CD8-CD45RO+ cells for memory CD4+ T cells. The sample consisted of memory CD4+ T cells from blood. Receptors were obtained from an adult in good health and CMV-seronegative.

V is TRBV7-9 and J is TRBJ2-1; D unclear. The CDR3 is made up of 12 amino acids. Germline CDR1 and CDR2: SEHNR and FQNEAQ (reference sequence). The V end lost 5 bases, the J end lost 6 bases, and 8 bases lay between the germline ends. The CDR3, as DNA: TGTGCCAGCAGCCCTGGGGTCAATGAGCAGTTCTTC. This translates into CASSPGVNEQFF.

The chain is built from TRBV5-6 and TRBJ1-2; the D gene is possibly TRBD1 (5 bases). The V gene's germline CDR1 is SGHDT and CDR2 YYEEEE. The V gene lost 0 bases and the J gene lost 8 bases, with 11 bases spanning the gap. The length of the CDR3 is 13 residues. CDR3: CASSLVSGGGYTF. CDR3 DNA: TGTGCCAGCAGCTTGGTCTCGGGGGGAGGCTACACCTTC.

This chain connects TRBV5-5 to TRBJ2-2; a weak D match, TRBD1 (6 bases). This CDR3 region has 15 residues. V was cut by 1 base and J by 4 bases, with 11 bases left in between. Germline CDR1 and CDR2: SGHKS and YYEKEE (reference sequence). CDR3 sequence (DNA): TGTGCCAGCAGCTTGACAGGGAAGTCCACCGGGGAGCTGTTTTTT. Protein sequence: CASSLTGKSTGELFF.

This clone showed up just once. CDR3 coding DNA: TGTGCCAGCAGAGAGTCTTCAGGGACCTATGGCTACACCTTC. Residues: CASRESSGTYGYTF. The chain combines TRBV6-1 with TRBJ1-2; possible D gene TRBD1, 5 bases. CDR3 length equals 14 residues. The germline gives CDR1 MNHNS, CDR2 SASEGT. With 6 bases removed from V and 4 bases from J, the gap between germline ends came to 15 bases.

This clone was seen more than once but under ten times. This CDR3 is CASGLGTGRFSPLHF. DNA for the CDR3: TGTGCCAGCGGGTTAGGCACAGGGAGGTTTTCACCCCTCCACTTT. The rearrangement uses TRBV6-5 and TRBJ1-6; a possible D gene is TRBD1 (6 bases). The germline V gene has CDR1 MNHEY and CDR2 SVGAGI. Trimming cost V 8 bases and J 9 bases, with 20 bases left between them. The CDR3 contains 15 residues.

This clone was counted between two and nine times. The chain is built from TRBV5-8 and TRBJ1-3; maybe TRBD1 (6 bases). The V gene's germline CDR1 is SGHTS and CDR2 YDEGEE. The CDR3 has 16 residues. Trimming took off 2 bases at V and 0 bases at J, with 12 bases between the two ends. CDR3: CASSLDLGASGNTIYF. The CDR3 DNA follows: TGTGCCAGCAGCTTAGACTTGGGGGCCTCTGGAAACACCATATATTTT.

J is TRBJ1-1 and V is TRBV10-3; 8 bases line up with TRBD1. CDR1 is ENHRY, CDR2 SYGVKD, per germline. There are 14 residues in the CDR3. V was clipped by 10 bases and J by 1 base; unmatched bases: 8. As DNA, the CDR3 is TGTGCCACTTCCCAGGGGGCGTCGAACACTGAAGCTTTCTTT. This gives the protein CATSQGASNTEAFF.

This chain uses TRBV7-2 with TRBJ1-5, with D maybe TRBD1 (5 bases). V lost 5 bases, J lost 0 bases, and 8 bases lay in between. There are 14 residues in the CDR3. Germline CDR1 SGHTA, CDR2 FQGNSA. The CDR3 DNA is TGTGCCAGCAGCCCCGACAGTAGCAATCAGCCCCAGCATTTT. Its translation is CASSPDSSNQPQHF.

The rearrangement joins TRBV29-1 to TRBJ2-7; 8 bases agree with TRBD1. V gave up 7 bases and J gave up 3 bases; unmatched junction bases: 11. The germline V gene has CDR1 SQVTM and CDR2 ANQGSEA. The CDR3 runs to 14 residues. The CDR3: CSATSRTGNYEQYF. The CDR3 DNA is TGCAGCGCCACCTCCCGGACAGGGAACTACGAGCAGTACTTC.

This clone was counted once. The rearrangement joins TRBV7-8 to TRBJ1-2; D uncertain. CDR3 length: 16 amino acids. Looked up from germline, CDR1 is SGHVS and CDR2 is FQNEAQ. Trimming took off 1 base at V and 5 bases at J, with 17 bases between the two ends. The CDR3 loop is CASSLVQATAPYGYTF. The CDR3 DNA follows: TGTGCCAGCAGCTTAGTCCAGGCTACAGCACCATATGGCTACACCTTC.

This chain joins TRBV18 and TRBJ2-2; 7 bases fit TRBD1. The CDR3 is 15 residues long. Germline trimming cut 4 bases from V and 5 bases from J; bases unmatched to any gene: 7. CDR1 and CDR2 from the germline V gene are KGHSH and LQKENI. The CDR3 DNA is TGTGCCAGCTCACGCTCGGGACAGCCGACCGGGGAGCTGTTTTTT. It specifies CASSRSGQPTGELFF.

The count of this clone is one. The chain employs TRBV9 and TRBJ2-5, with TRBD2 matching over 8 bases. Germline assignment: CDR1 SGDLS and CDR2 YYNGEE. This CDR3 has 17 amino acids. V trimming: 4 bases; J trimming: 0 bases; junction bases outside the gene matches: 11. DNA of the CDR3: TGTGCCAGCAGCCCAGTGGTAGCGGGGAGTTACCAAGAGACCCAGTACTTC. It yields the protein CASSPVVAGSYQETQYF. The whole variable domain, remainder taken from reference TRBV9 and TRBJ2-5, is DSGVTQTPKHLITATGQRVTLRCSPRSGDLSVYWYQQSLDQGLQFLIQYYNGEERAKGNILERFSAQQFPDLHSELNLSSLELGDSALYFCASSPVVAGSYQETQYFGPGTRLLVL.

This chain uses TRBV6-1 with TRBJ2-5; D not certain. Per the germline V gene, CDR1 is MNHNS and CDR2 is SASEGT. The CDR3 covers 14 residues. The V end lost 10 bases, the J end lost 0 bases, and 15 bases lay between the germline ends. The chain's CDR3 is CATEGRSYQETQYF. CDR3 coding DNA: TGTGCCACCGAAGGAAGGTCGTACCAAGAGACCCAGTACTTC.